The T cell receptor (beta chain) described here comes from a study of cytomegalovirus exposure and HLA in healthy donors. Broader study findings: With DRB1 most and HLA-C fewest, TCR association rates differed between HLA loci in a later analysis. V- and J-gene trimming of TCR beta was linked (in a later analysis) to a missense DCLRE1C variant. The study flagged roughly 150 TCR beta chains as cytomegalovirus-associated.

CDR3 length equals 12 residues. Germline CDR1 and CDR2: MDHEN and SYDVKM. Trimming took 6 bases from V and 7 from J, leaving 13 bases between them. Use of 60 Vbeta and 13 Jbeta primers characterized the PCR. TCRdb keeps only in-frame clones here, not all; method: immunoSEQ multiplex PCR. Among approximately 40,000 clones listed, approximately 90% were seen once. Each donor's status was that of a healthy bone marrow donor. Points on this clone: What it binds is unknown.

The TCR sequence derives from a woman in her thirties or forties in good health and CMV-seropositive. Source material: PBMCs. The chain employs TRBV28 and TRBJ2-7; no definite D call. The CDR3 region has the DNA TGTGCCAGCAGCCTCGACTCACGGGAGCAGTACTTC. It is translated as CASSLDSREQYF. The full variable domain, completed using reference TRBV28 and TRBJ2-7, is DVKVTQSSRYLVKRTGEKVFLECVQDMDHENMFWYRQDPGLGLRLIYFSYDVKMKEKGDIPEGYSVSREKKERFSLILESASTNQTSMYLCASSLDSREQYFGPGTRLTVT.